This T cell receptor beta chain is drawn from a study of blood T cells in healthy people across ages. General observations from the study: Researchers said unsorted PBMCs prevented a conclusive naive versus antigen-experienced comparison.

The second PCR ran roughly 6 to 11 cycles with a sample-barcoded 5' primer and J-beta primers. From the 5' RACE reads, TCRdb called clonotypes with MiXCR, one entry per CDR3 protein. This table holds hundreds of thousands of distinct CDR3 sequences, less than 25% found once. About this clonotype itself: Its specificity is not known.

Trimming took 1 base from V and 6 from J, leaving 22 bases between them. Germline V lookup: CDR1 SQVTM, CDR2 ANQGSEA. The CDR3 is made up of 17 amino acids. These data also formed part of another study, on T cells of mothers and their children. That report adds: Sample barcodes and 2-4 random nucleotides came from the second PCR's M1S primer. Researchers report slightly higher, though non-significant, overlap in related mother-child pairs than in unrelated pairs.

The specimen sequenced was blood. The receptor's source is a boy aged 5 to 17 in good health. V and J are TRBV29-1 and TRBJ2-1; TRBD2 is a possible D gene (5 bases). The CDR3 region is CSVEVFSESLWGNEQFF. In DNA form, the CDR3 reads TGCAGCGTTGAAGTCTTTAGCGAGAGCCTATGGGGCAATGAGCAGTTCTTC.